This T cell receptor (beta chain) is from a study of response to subunit inactivated influenza vaccine. General observations from the study: T cells newly recruited by each seasonal influenza vaccination are few, the authors suggested.

Via MiXCR, TCRdb re-called the RT-PCR reads, giving one row per CDR3 protein. The profile shows hundreds of thousands of distinct CDR3 sequences, about 12% of them singletons. Comment on this clonotype: Its target is unknown.

CDR3 length: 21 residues. CDR1 is MNHEY, CDR2 SVGEGT, per germline. Trimming took 0 bases from V and 5 from J, leaving 30 bases between them. This TCR derives from a man aged 50 to 60 who received an inactivated influenza vaccine. The V call is TRBV6-2 or TRBV6-3, the J call TRBJ2-3; D is possibly TRBD2 (6 bases). This sample comprised non-naive T cells sorted from PBMCs, obtained around 15 days before vaccination. Written as DNA, the CDR3 is TGTGCCAGCAGTTACTCGGGGTTTACGGGGCTTGGGACTCAAGGGGAAGATACGCAGTATTTT. This codes for CASSYSGFTGLGTQGEDTQYF.